The clone carrying this T cell receptor (beta chain) was seen a single time. These data originate in a study of response to subunit inactivated influenza vaccine. TCRdb fed the RT-PCR reads into MiXCR, producing one record per CDR3 protein. The sample includes about 570,000 distinct CDR3 sequences, around 10% seen only once; the top ten take approximately 9.9%. J was trimmed by 2 bases and V by 5 bases; bases with no gene match: 5. Looked up from germline, CDR1 is SGHVS and CDR2 is FNYEAQ. The CDR3 has 14 residues. This sample also appeared in a second study, on T cells expressing NK-cell markers. From that paper: In generating TCR beta cDNA, 5'RACE template switching with UMIs was used. Whether expanded NKG2C+ T cell clones recognized HCMV stayed uncertain.

The sequence was collected from a man aged 45 to 65 who received an inactivated influenza vaccine. The chain is built from TRBV7-6 and TRBJ2-7; 8 positions match TRBD1. The input for sequencing was PBMCs from blood, taken on the day of vaccination. The DNA for the CDR3 is TGTGCCAGCAGCGGGGCAGGGGGCACCTACGAGCAGTACTTC. It encodes CASSGAGGTYEQYF.